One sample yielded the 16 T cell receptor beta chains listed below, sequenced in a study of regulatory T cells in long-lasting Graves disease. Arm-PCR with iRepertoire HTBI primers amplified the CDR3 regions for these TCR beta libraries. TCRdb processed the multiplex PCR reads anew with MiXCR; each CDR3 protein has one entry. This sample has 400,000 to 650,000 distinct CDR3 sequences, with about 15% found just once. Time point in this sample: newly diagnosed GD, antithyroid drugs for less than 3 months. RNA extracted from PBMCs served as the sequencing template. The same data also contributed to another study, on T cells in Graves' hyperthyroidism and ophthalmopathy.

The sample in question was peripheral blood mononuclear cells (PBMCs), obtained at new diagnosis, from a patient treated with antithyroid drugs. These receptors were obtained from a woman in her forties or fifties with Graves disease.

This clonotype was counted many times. The CDR3 DNA is TGTGCCAGCAGCCAGGGACAGGGTACCGGCTACGAGCAGTACTTC. Translated: CASSQGQGTGYEQYF. This chain uses TRBV3-1 with TRBJ2-7, with 9 bases identical to TRBD1. Germline values: CDR1 LGHDT, CDR2 YNNKEL (reference sequence). V lost 3 bases and J lost 3; bases outside the gene matches: 6. The CDR3 totals 15 residues.

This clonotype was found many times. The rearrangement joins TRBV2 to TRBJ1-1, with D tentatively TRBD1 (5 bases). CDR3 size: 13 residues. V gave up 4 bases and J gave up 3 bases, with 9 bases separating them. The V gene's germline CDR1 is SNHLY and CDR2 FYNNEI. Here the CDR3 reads CASSARGDTEAFF. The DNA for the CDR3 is TGTGCCAGCAGTGCTCGGGGGGACACTGAAGCTTTCTTT.

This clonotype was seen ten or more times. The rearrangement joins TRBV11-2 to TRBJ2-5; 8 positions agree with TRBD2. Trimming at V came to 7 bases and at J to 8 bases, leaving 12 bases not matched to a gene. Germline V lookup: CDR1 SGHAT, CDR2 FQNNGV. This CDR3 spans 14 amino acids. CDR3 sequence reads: CASTSPRGGRTQYF. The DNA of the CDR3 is TGTGCCAGCACTTCCCCTCGGGGGGGCCGAACCCAGTACTTC.

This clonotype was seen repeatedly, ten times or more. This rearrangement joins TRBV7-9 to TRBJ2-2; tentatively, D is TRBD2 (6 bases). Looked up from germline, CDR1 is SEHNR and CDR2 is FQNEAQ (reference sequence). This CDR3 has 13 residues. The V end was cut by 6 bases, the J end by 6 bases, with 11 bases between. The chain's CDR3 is CASSSAGSGELFF. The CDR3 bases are TGTGCCAGCAGTTCGGCGGGATCCGGGGAGCTGTTTTTT.

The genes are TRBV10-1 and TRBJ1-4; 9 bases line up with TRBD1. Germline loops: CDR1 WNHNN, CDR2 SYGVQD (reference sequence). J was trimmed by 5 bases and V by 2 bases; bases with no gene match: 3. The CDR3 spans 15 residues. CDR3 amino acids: CASSETGTGNEKLFF. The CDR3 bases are TGCGCCAGCAGTGAGACCGGGACAGGGAATGAAAAACTGTTTTTT.

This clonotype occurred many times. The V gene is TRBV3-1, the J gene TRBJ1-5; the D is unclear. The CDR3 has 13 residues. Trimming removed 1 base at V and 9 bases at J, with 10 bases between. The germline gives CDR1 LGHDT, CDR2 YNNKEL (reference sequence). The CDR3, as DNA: TGTGCCAGCAGCCAAGGTCGTTCCGGGCCCCAGCATTTT. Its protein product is CASSQGRSGPQHF.

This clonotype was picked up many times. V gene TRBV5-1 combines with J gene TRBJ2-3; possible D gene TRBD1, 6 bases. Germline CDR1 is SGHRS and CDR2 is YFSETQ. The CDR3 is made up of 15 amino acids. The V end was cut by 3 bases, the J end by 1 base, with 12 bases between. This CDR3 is CASSSKWTGTDTQYF. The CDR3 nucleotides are TGCGCCAGCAGCTCCAAGTGGACAGGCACAGATACGCAGTATTTT.

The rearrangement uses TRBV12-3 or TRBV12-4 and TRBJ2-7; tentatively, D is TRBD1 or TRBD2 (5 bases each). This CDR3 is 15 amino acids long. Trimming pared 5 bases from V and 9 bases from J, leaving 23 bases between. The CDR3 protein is CASSPTARMGETQYF. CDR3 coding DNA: TGTGCCAGCAGTCCCACTGCCCGGATGGGGGAAACGCAGTACTTC.

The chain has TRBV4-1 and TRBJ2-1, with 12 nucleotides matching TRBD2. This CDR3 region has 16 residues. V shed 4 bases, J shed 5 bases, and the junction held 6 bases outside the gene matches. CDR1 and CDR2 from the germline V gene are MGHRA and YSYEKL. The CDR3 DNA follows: TGCGCCAGCAGCCCGCCGACTAGCGGGAGAAACAATGAGCAGTTCTTC. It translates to CASSPPTSGRNNEQFF.

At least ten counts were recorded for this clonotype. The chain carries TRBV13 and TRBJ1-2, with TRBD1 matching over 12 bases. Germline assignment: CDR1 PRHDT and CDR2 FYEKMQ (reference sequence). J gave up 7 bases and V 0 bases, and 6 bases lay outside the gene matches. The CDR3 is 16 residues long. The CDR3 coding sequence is TGTGCCAGCAGCTTAGGATCCGGGACAGGGGGCTCTGGCTACACCTTC. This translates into CASSLGSGTGGSGYTF.

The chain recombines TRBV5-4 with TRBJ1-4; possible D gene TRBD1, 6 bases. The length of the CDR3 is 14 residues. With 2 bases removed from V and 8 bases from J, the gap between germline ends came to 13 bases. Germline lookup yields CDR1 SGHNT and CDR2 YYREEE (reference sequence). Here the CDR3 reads CASSFGQGQEKLFF. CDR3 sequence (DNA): TGTGCCAGCAGCTTTGGGCAGGGGCAGGAAAAACTGTTTTTT.

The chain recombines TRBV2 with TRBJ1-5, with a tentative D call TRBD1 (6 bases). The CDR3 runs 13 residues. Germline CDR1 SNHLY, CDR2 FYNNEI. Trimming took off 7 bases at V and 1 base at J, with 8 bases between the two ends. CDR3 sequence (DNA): TGTGCCAGCAAAACAGGGAGCAATCAGCCCCAGCATTTT. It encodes CASKTGSNQPQHF.

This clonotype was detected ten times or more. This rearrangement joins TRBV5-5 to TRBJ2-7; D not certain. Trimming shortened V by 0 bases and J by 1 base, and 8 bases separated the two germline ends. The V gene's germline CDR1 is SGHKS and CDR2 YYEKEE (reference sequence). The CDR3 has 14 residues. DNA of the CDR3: TGTGCCAGCAGCTTGGGGCCAGATTCCTACGAGCAGTACTTC. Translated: CASSLGPDSYEQYF.

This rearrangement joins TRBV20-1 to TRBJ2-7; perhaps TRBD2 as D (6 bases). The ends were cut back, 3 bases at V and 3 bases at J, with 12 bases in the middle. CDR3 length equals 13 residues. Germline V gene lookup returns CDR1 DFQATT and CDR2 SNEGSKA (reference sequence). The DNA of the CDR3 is TGCAGTGCTAGCTCCGGGGGTGGCTACGAGCAGTACTTC. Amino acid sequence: CSASSGGGYEQYF.

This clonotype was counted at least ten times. CDR3 sequence: CASSLVLQGWSDEQYF. In DNA, the CDR3 is TGTGCCAGCAGCTTAGTCTTACAGGGGTGGAGCGACGAGCAGTACTTC. The genes are TRBV11-2 and TRBJ2-7; 7 positions agree with TRBD1. Germline CDR1 and CDR2: SGHAT and FQNNGV. CDR3 length: 16 residues. With V trimmed by 1 base and J by 5 bases, 11 bases remained unmatched.

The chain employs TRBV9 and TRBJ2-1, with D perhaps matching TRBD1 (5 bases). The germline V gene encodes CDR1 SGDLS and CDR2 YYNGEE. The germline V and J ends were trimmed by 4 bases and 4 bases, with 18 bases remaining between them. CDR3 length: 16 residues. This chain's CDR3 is CASSRSFPDRYNEQFF. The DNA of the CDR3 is TGTGCCAGCAGCCGATCCTTTCCCGACAGATACAATGAGCAGTTCTTC.